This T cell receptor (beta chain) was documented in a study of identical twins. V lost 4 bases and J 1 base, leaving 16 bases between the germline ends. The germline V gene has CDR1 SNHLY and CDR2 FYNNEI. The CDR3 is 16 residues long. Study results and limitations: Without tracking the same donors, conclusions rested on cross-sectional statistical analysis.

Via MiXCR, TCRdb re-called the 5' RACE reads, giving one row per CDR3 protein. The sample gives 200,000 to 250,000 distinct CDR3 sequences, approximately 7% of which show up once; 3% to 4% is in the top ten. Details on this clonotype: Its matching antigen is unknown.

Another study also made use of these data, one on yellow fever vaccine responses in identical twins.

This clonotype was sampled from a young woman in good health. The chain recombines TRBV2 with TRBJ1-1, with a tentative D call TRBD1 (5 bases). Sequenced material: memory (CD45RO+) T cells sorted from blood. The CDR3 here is CASSGLGLLKNTEAFF. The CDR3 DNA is TGTGCCAGCAGTGGGCTGGGGCTCTTGAAGAACACTGAAGCTTTCTTT.